This section outlines one TCR beta chain sequence together with its context. Its target is unknown. Primers for the PCR totalled 60 Vbeta and 13 Jbeta. Produced via immunoSEQ multiplex PCR; TCRdb's table is partial and in-frame only. The data hold roughly 140,000 clones, with around 80% observed a single time. The sample comes from a study of cytomegalovirus exposure and HLA in healthy donors. Notes on the study in general: Researchers catalogued about 160 TCR beta chains as cytomegalovirus-associated. The later analysis indicated that the majority of CMV-associated TCR beta chains appeared HLA-restricted.

The V end lost 5 bases, the J end lost 8 bases, and 12 bases lay between the germline ends. Per germline, CDR1 MNHEY and CDR2 SMNVEV (reference sequence). There are 13 residues in the CDR3. The chain links TRBV27 to TRBJ1-4; no clear D gene. This sequence was found in a man aged 35 to 55 in good health and CMV-seropositive. The sequencing sample was made of PBMCs. CDR3 sequence reads: CASSPLGGEKLFF. CDR3 coding DNA: TGTGCCAGCAGTCCACTGGGAGGAGAAAAACTGTTTTTT.